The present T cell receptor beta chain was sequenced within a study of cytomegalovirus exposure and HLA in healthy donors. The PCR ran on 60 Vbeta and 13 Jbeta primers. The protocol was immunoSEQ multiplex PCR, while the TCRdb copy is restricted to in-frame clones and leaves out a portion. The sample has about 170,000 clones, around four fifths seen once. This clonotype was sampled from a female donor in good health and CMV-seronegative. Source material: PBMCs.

CDR3: CASSQDVYQPQHF. CDR3 coding DNA: TGCGCCAGCAGCCAAGATGTATATCAGCCCCAGCATTTT. This chain joins TRBV4-1 and TRBJ1-5, with D unclear. CDR1 and CDR2 (germline): MGHRA, YSYEKL. Trimming removed 0 bases at V and 5 bases at J, with 5 bases between. There are 13 residues in the CDR3.